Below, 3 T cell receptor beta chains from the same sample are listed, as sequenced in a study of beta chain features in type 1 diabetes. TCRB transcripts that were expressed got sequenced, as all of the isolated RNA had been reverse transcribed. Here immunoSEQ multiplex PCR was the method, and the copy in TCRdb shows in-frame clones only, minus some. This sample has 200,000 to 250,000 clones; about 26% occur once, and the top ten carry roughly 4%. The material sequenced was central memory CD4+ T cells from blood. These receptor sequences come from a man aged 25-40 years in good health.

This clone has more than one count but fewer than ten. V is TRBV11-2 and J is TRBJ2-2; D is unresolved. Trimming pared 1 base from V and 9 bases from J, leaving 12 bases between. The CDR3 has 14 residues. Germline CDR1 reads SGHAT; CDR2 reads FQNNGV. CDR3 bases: TGTGCCAGCAGCTTAGGTCGGTACCAGAGGGAGCTGTTTTTT. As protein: CASSLGRYQRELFF.

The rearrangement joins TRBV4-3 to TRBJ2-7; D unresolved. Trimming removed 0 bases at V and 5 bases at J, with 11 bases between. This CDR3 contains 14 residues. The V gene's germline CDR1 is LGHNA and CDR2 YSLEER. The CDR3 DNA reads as TGCGCCAGCAGCCAAGATGGCAGAGGAGACGAGCAGTACTTC. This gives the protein CASSQDGRGDEQYF.

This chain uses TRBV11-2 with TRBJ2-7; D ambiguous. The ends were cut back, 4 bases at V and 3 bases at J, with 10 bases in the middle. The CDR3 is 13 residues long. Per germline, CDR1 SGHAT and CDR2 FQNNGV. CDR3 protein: CASSSDAYYEQYF. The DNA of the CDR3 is TGTGCCAGCAGCTCGGATGCCTACTACGAGCAGTACTTC.